This TCR beta chain was obtained from a study of beta chain features in type 1 diabetes. This clone was counted only a few times. What it binds is unknown. V lost 5 bases to trimming and J lost 6 bases, with 11 bases between them. Germline assignment: CDR1 SGHTA and CDR2 FQGNSA. The CDR3 has 13 residues. Findings and caveats of the study: Insertion counts at VDJ junctions were lower in type 1 diabetes patients, who also showed more deletions there.

The authors reverse transcribed all of the isolated RNA, so sequencing captured expressed TCRB transcripts. The protocol was immunoSEQ multiplex PCR, while the TCRdb copy is restricted to in-frame clones and leaves out a portion. This sample yields roughly 140,000 clones, of which 6.9% are seen a single time; 1.3% to 1.5% belongs to the top ten. The gene calls are TRBV7-2 and TRBJ2-1; TRBD1 is a possible D gene (5 bases). The sequenced sample consisted of central memory CD4+ T cells from blood. The source is a woman in her twenties or thirties in good health. The CDR3 DNA is TGTGCCAGCAGCGGCAGGGTTGTCAATGAGCAGTTCTTC. It yields the protein CASSGRVVNEQFF.